This TCR beta chain comes out of a study of T cells in Graves' hyperthyroidism and ophthalmopathy. Study observations and caveats: Blood shared most expanded thyroid clonotypes above 0.001.

On this clonotype itself: As yet, its antigen is unknown.

Amplification of TCR beta CDR3 regions used RNA as the template. The study used the HTBI primer set for a first-round RT-PCR of the TCR CDR3. Each CDR3 protein gets one entry after TCRdb re-called the multiplex PCR reads with MiXCR. The sample contains fewer than 300,000 distinct CDR3 sequences, 15% of which appear only once. PBMCs were derived from roughly 10 ml fresh peripheral blood. This CDR3 contains 15 residues. From germline, CDR1 is MDHEN and CDR2 SYDVKM. V was shortened by 6 bases and J by 7 bases, with 21 bases between the two germline ends. The clonotype was recovered from a woman aged 45 to 65 with Graves' hyperthyroidism that later progressed to Graves' ophthalmopathy. The material sequenced was blood. The chain employs TRBV28 and TRBJ1-2; D ambiguous. Here the CDR3 DNA reads TGTGCCAGCAGGGGAAGTTTATTGGGCATTTGTGGCTACACCTTC. Amino acids: CASRGSLLGICGYTF.